Presented here are 18 T cell receptor beta chains from one specimen sequenced in a study of beta chain features in type 1 diabetes. Expressed TCRB transcripts were sequenced, since all the RNA that had been isolated was reverse transcribed. The table came from immunoSEQ multiplex PCR; TCRdb's copy has only in-frame clones and leaves some out. The table has around 400,000 clones, approximately 12% seen once. The specimen was naive CD4+ T cells from blood. The receptor source for this set is a man aged 18 to 30 in good health.

This clone was counted between two and nine times. The J gene is TRBJ2-7, the V gene TRBV28; 10 nucleotides line up with TRBD1. Trimming cost V 7 bases and J 2 bases; bases outside gene matches: 8. Germline loops: CDR1 MDHEN, CDR2 SYDVKM. The CDR3 covers 15 residues. Here the CDR3 reads CASTLRDRGTYEQYF. The DNA of the CDR3 is TGTGCCAGCACCCTCAGGGACAGGGGTACCTACGAGCAGTACTTC.

As concerns this clone: Other DNA sequences in this specimen translate into the identical CDR3. The rearrangement uses TRBV4-1 and TRBJ2-1; 9 bases align to TRBD2. Per the germline V gene, CDR1 is MGHRA and CDR2 is YSYEKL. CDR3 size: 17 residues. V shed 3 bases and J 0 bases; nucleotides not matched to a gene: 6. The CDR3 bases are TGCGCCAGCAGCCAGGGACTAGCTCGGAGCTCCTACAATGAGCAGTTCTTC. As protein: CASSQGLARSSYNEQFF.

Concerning this clone itself: At the DNA level, this CDR3 is encoded by other sequences in the same sample as well. This chain uses TRBV7-2 with TRBJ2-7; D gene ambiguous. CDR1 and CDR2 (germline): SGHTA, FQGNSA. V gave up 1 base and J gave up 7 bases, with 8 bases separating them. CDR3 length equals 12 residues. The CDR3 sequence is CASSLGPVEQYF. DNA for the CDR3: TGTGCCAGCAGCTTAGGCCCGGTGGAGCAGTACTTC.

The J gene is TRBJ1-1, the V gene TRBV28; D unresolved. Trimming removed 3 bases at V and 0 bases at J, with 8 bases between. Germline CDR1 reads MDHEN; CDR2 reads SYDVKM. The CDR3 is 14 residues long. CDR3 amino acids: CASSFRRMNTEAFF. The CDR3 coding sequence is TGTGCCAGCAGTTTCAGGCGCATGAACACTGAAGCTTTCTTT.

The rearrangement links TRBV25-1 to TRBJ2-2, with TRBD1 as a possible D gene (5 bases). Germline CDR1 is MGHDK and CDR2 is SYGVNS. The CDR3 has 15 amino acids. V was clipped by 3 bases and J by 2 bases, with 10 bases between them. The CDR3 DNA reads as TGTGCCAGCAGTGACGCGACAGTCAACACCGGGGAGCTGTTTTTT. The encoded protein is CASSDATVNTGELFF.

V and J are TRBV4-2 and TRBJ1-6; 8 nucleotides align to TRBD1. J gave up 5 bases and V 4 bases, and 4 bases lay outside the gene matches. The CDR3 loop spans 15 amino acids. CDR1 and CDR2 (germline): LGHNA, YNFKEQ. The DNA of the CDR3 is TGTGCCAGCAGCCCACCGGACAGGGATAATTCACCCCTCCACTTT. Translating it yields CASSPPDRDNSPLHF.

V gene TRBV7-2 combines with J gene TRBJ2-7, with D possibly being TRBD2 (6 bases). The CDR3 loop spans 14 amino acids. Germline CDR1 and CDR2: SGHTA and FQGNSA. The V end lost 5 bases, the J end lost 2 bases, and 13 bases lay between the germline ends. The CDR3 bases are TGTGCCAGCAGCGGCCGGGACTCCGCCTACGAGCAGTACTTC. Amino acid sequence: CASSGRDSAYEQYF.

This clone was seen only a few times. V usage is TRBV21-1 and J usage is TRBJ1-5; the table names TRBD1, a call not compared with the DNA. TRBV21-1 is a pseudogene. CDR3 length: 15 residues. CDR3 nucleotide sequence: TGTGCCAGCAGCAAGTTGGACAGGGGGTATCAGCCCCAGCATTTT. Its translation is CASSKLDRGYQPQHF.

The chain uses TRBV7-2 and TRBJ2-7; possible D gene TRBD1, 6 bases. With 1 base removed from V and 5 bases from J, the gap between germline ends came to 12 bases. The germline V gene encodes CDR1 SGHTA and CDR2 FQGNSA. This CDR3 comprises 14 residues. Here the CDR3 reads CASSLGQGFDEQYF. The CDR3 bases are TGTGCCAGCAGCTTAGGGCAGGGGTTCGACGAGCAGTACTTC.

The J gene is TRBJ2-1, the V gene TRBV10-3, with D unclear. The V gene lost 0 bases and the J gene lost 7 bases, with 4 bases spanning the gap. Germline lookup yields CDR1 ENHRY and CDR2 SYGVKD. The CDR3 length is 12 residues. CDR3 sequence reads: CAISESVNEQFF. Here the CDR3 DNA reads TGTGCCATCAGTGAGTCCGTTAATGAGCAGTTCTTC.

This clone was counted a few times. This chain's CDR3 is CASSIYSTGNQPQHF. The CDR3 bases are TGTGCCAGTAGTATTTATTCGACGGGGAATCAGCCCCAGCATTTT. The V call is TRBV19, the J call TRBJ1-5; D is undetermined. Looked up from germline, CDR1 is LNHDA and CDR2 is SQIVND (reference sequence). Trimming took 3 bases from V and 4 from J, leaving 13 bases between them. This CDR3 contains 15 residues.

The chain recombines TRBV29-1 with TRBJ1-5; a possible D gene is TRBD1 (6 bases). Germline V CDR1 and CDR2: SQVTM, ANQGSEA. This CDR3 has 14 residues. Trimming left V 6 bases short and J 0 bases short, with 12 bases between. CDR3 region: CSVADSYSNQPQHF. CDR3 DNA: TGCAGCGTAGCGGACAGTTATAGCAATCAGCCCCAGCATTTT.

Only a few counts were recorded for this clone. At one end the junction does not follow the germline gene, possibly because of a read error. This chain uses TRBV7-7 with TRBJ2-1; TRBD2 agrees at 10 bases. Germline CDR1 is SSHAT and CDR2 is FNYEAQ (reference sequence). The CDR3 runs to 17 residues. CDR3 sequence (DNA): TGTGCTAGCAGCCCCAGCCCAGCTAGCGGGAGTAGAAATGAGCAGTTCTTC. Translating gives CASSPSPASGSRNEQFF.

In this sample, this clone turned up a few times. The chain is built from TRBV4-2 and TRBJ2-5; D is ambiguous. V dropped 4 bases and J dropped 4 bases, with 10 bases sitting between them. The CDR3 covers 13 residues. The germline CDR1 and CDR2 sequences are LGHNA and YNFKEQ. CDR3 residues: CASSPRIGETQYF. The DNA of the CDR3 is TGTGCCAGCAGCCCCCGTATCGGAGAGACCCAGTACTTC.

This clone has just a few counts. The rearrangement joins TRBV7-2 to TRBJ2-7, with TRBD1 matching 9 bases. This CDR3 region has 16 residues. The J segment lost 1 base and the V segment lost 1 base, leaving 5 bases of the junction unmatched. The V gene's germline CDR1 is SGHTA and CDR2 FQGNSA. Here the CDR3 reads CASSLGPGQGSYEQYF. CDR3 nucleotide sequence: TGTGCCAGCAGCTTAGGTCCGGGACAGGGATCCTACGAGCAGTACTTC.

This chain connects TRBV4-3 to TRBJ1-2; D not resolved. The germline V gene has CDR1 LGHNA and CDR2 YSLEER. The CDR3 is 13 amino acids. V lost 0 bases to trimming and J lost 7 bases, with 9 bases between them. The CDR3, as DNA: TGCGCCAGCAGCCAAGATAGGCGGGCTGGCTACACCTTC. Translation gives CASSQDRRAGYTF.

This clone appeared a few times. The rearrangement links TRBV15 to TRBJ2-2, with D perhaps matching TRBD1 (5 bases). CDR1 LNHNV and CDR2 YYDKDF come from the germline V gene (reference sequence). The V gene lost 3 bases and the J gene lost 6 bases, with 20 bases spanning the gap. The CDR3 spans 17 residues. In DNA, the CDR3 is TGTGCCACCAGCAGGGTTCCCCAGGGTTTTCGCGCCGGGGAGCTGTTTTTT. This translates into CATSRVPQGFRAGELFF.

The gene calls are TRBV5-4 and TRBJ2-7, with D possibly being TRBD2 (7 bases). Deletions cut 4 bases from V and 4 bases from J, with 18 bases between. In germline, CDR1 is SGHNT, CDR2 YYREEE (reference sequence). CDR3 size: 15 residues. CDR3 DNA sequence: TGTGCCAGCAGCCCAACGTCGGGGGGCATTTACGAGCAGTACTTC. It translates to CASSPTSGGIYEQYF. Full variable domain (remainder filled in from reference TRBV5-4 and TRBJ2-7): ETGVTQSPTHLIKTRGQQVTLRCSSQSGHNTVSWYQQALGQGPQFIFQYYREEENGRGNFPPRFSGLQFPNYSSELNVNALELDDSALYLCASSPTSGGIYEQYFGPGTRLTVT.